A selection of T cell receptor beta chains follows, all from one sample in a study of Tregs in tolerant kidney transplant recipients. Sequencing was performed with immunoSEQ multiplex PCR; in TCRdb, only in-frame clones are kept and a portion is missing. The data contain about 240,000 clones, about 86% of them seen just once; the ten biggest clones take up around 0.68%. Sequenced material: CD4+ T cells from blood. These TCRs come from a human donor in good health. The CDR3 runs from the conserved cysteine through the conserved F or W. The order of the fields is D gene, V gene, clone size, J gene, CDR3 DNA, CDR3 protein. D genes are given only for firm matches. Size tells how often a clone was seen (once, few, many) or the class of an expanded clone, and some rows leave it out.

D: TRBD2
V: TRBV4-1
size: -
J: TRBJ2-5
DNA: TGCGCCAGCAGCCAAGAGGGACTAGCGGGATCCACACAAGAGACCCAGTACTTC
CDR3: CASSQEGLAGSTQETQYF

D: -
V: TRBV30
size: few
J: TRBJ1-6
DNA: TGTGCCTGGAGTGTTCGAAACTATAATTCACCCCTCCACTTT
CDR3: CAWSVRNYNSPLHF

D: -
V: TRBV29-1
size: -
J: TRBJ1-2
DNA: TGCAGCGTTGAGCCGCAGGGGAATGGCTACACCTTC
CDR3: CSVEPQGNGYTF

D: -
V: TRBV9
size: few
J: TRBJ2-2
DNA: TGTGCCAGCAGCGTAAGGACCAATAACTTCGGGGAGCTGTTTTTT
CDR3: CASSVRTNNFGELFF

D: -
V: TRBV11-2
size: -
J: TRBJ1-1
DNA: TGTGCCAGCAGCTTAGAAGGGACCAAAAACACTGAAGCTTTCTTT
CDR3: CASSLEGTKNTEAFF

D: -
V: TRBV7-3
size: -
J: TRBJ2-5
DNA: TGTGCCAGCAGCTTAATGGGGGGATCAGAGACCCAGTACTTC
CDR3: CASSLMGGSETQYF

D: TRBD2
V: TRBV15
size: -
J: TRBJ2-3
DNA: TGTGCCACCCGACTAGCGGGCAGCACAGATACGCAGTATTTT
CDR3: CATRLAGSTDTQYF

D: TRBD2
V: TRBV30
size: -
J: TRBJ2-1
DNA: TGTGCCTGGAGTTCCCAACTAGCGGGGAGCTACAATGAGCAGTTCTTC
CDR3: CAWSSQLAGSYNEQFF

D: TRBD2
V: TRBV6-5
size: -
J: TRBJ2-3
DNA: TGTGCCAGCAGTTACTGGGAGGGTCTGGCAGATACGCAGTATTTT
CDR3: CASSYWEGLADTQYF

D: TRBD1
V: TRBV5-5
size: -
J: TRBJ1-1
DNA: TGTGCCAGCAGCTACCGGACAGGGGCCCTGAACACTGAAGCTTTCTTT
CDR3: CASSYRTGALNTEAFF

D: -
V: TRBV11-2
size: -
J: TRBJ1-1
DNA: TGTGCCAGCAGCTTAAACGGGGGGATGAACACTGAAGCTTTCTTT
CDR3: CASSLNGGMNTEAFF

D: TRBD2
V: TRBV19
size: -
J: TRBJ2-7
DNA: TGTGCCAGTAGCCTCCTAGCGGGAGGGCCCTACGAGCAGTACTTC
CDR3: CASSLLAGGPYEQYF

D: -
V: TRBV21-1
size: -
J: TRBJ1-1
DNA: TGTGCCAGCAGCAAAATCCAGGCTACGAACACTGAAGCTTTCTTT
CDR3: CASSKIQATNTEAFF

D: -
V: TRBV6-5
size: -
J: TRBJ2-4
DNA: TGTGCCAGCAGTTGGTCGAGGACCCACAGGAACATTCAGTACTTC
CDR3: CASSWSRTHRNIQYF

D: TRBD1
V: TRBV11-2
size: -
J: TRBJ1-1
DNA: TGTGCCAGCAGCCCTAACAGGGGCGGCACTGAAGCTTTCTTT
CDR3: CASSPNRGGTEAFF

D: TRBD1
V: TRBV18
size: once
J: TRBJ2-4
DNA: TGTGCCAGCTGCGACAGGGGGCAAAACATTCAGTACTTC
CDR3: CASCDRGQNIQYF

D: TRBD1
V: TRBV18
size: -
J: TRBJ1-5
DNA: TGTGCCAGCTCACCACCGGGACAGGGCTCCAATCAGCCCCAGCATTTT
CDR3: CASSPPGQGSNQPQHF

D: TRBD1
V: TRBV15
size: -
J: TRBJ2-7
DNA: TGTGCCACCAGCACTGGACAGGAGCCCTCCTACGAGCAGTACTTC
CDR3: CATSTGQEPSYEQYF

D: TRBD1
V: TRBV6-1
size: -
J: TRBJ2-5
DNA: TGTGCCAGCAGTCCTAGGACAGGGGGAAAGACCCAGTACTTC
CDR3: CASSPRTGGKTQYF

D: TRBD1
V: TRBV19
size: -
J: TRBJ2-6
DNA: TGTGCCAGTATTCTGGGGACAGGGAACTCTGGGGCCAACGTCCTGACTTTC
CDR3: CASILGTGNSGANVLTF

D: -
V: TRBV9
size: -
J: TRBJ2-5
DNA: TGTGCCAGCGGAAAAGTCCCCCAAGAGACCCAGTACTTC
CDR3: CASGKVPQETQYF

D: TRBD2
V: TRBV4-2
size: -
J: TRBJ2-7
DNA: TGTGCCAGCAGCCAAGATTGGGCGGGGGTGTACGAGCAGTACTTC
CDR3: CASSQDWAGVYEQYF

D: TRBD1
V: TRBV19
size: -
J: TRBJ1-5
DNA: TGTGCCAGTAGCGGACAGGACCGGCCGGCTTATCAGCCCCAGCATTTT
CDR3: CASSGQDRPAYQPQHF

D: -
V: TRBV5-1
size: -
J: TRBJ2-5
DNA: TGCGCCAGCAGCTTTTTTAGAGGAGAGACCCAGTACTTC
CDR3: CASSFFRGETQYF

D: -
V: TRBV15
size: -
J: TRBJ2-4
DNA: TGTGCCACCAGCAGAGAACTGACCACAGGGATGAGGAACATTCAGTACTTC
CDR3: CATSRELTTGMRNIQYF

D: TRBD1
V: TRBV11-3
size: -
J: TRBJ1-5
DNA: TGTGCCAGCAGCCCGACAGGGAAGAGTCAGCCCCAGCATTTT
CDR3: CASSPTGKSQPQHF

D: -
V: TRBV25-1
size: -
J: TRBJ2-1
DNA: TGTGCCAGCAGTGAAGGGGGCTACAATGAGCAGTTCTTC
CDR3: CASSEGGYNEQFF

D: -
V: TRBV4-1
size: -
J: TRBJ1-1
DNA: TGCGCCAGCAGCCAACTTTCTAGCCATTTGAACACTGAAGCTTTCTTT
CDR3: CASSQLSSHLNTEAFF

D: -
V: TRBV27
size: once
J: TRBJ1-6
DNA: TGTGCCAGCAGTTTAGTGAGCTCCTATAATTCACCCCTCCACTTT
CDR3: CASSLVSSYNSPLHF

D: TRBD1
V: TRBV7-9
size: -
J: TRBJ1-2
DNA: TGTGCCAGCAGCTTAAGACGGGACAGGGGTCCCAACTTAGGCTACACCTTC
CDR3: CASSLRRDRGPNLGYTF

D: TRBD2
V: TRBV10-1
size: -
J: TRBJ2-3
DNA: TGCGCCAGCAGTGAAGGACTAGCGGGAGCTCGAGATACGCAGTATTTT
CDR3: CASSEGLAGARDTQYF

D: -
V: TRBV5-1
size: -
J: TRBJ2-7
DNA: TGCGCCAGCAGCTTGGTAAGATCCTACGAGCAGTACTTC
CDR3: CASSLVRSYEQYF

D: TRBD1
V: TRBV6-5
size: few
J: TRBJ1-1
DNA: TGTGCCAGCAGTTACCTTCCGGGACAGGGACGGACTGAAGCTTTCTTT
CDR3: CASSYLPGQGRTEAFF

D: -
V: TRBV27
size: -
J: TRBJ2-7
DNA: TGTGCCAGCAGTTTCTCTGAGAGCTCCTACGAGCAGTACTTC
CDR3: CASSFSESSYEQYF

D: TRBD1
V: TRBV19
size: -
J: TRBJ1-2
DNA: TGTGCCACCACTCCCGGCAGGGGGCCCGTAGGTAACTATGGCTACACCTTC
CDR3: CATTPGRGPVGNYGYTF

D: -
V: TRBV27
size: -
J: TRBJ2-1
DNA: TGTGCCAGCAGTTTGGGGAATGAGCAGTTCTTC
CDR3: CASSLGNEQFF

D: -
V: TRBV10-2
size: -
J: TRBJ1-2
DNA: TGCGCCAGCAGTGACCCTGGTTCTGAGGGGTCCTATGGCTACACCTTC
CDR3: CASSDPGSEGSYGYTF

D: TRBD2
V: TRBV7-9
size: -
J: TRBJ2-5
DNA: TGTGCCAGCAGCTTAGCTAGCGGCCGGGGGGCCCAGTACTTC
CDR3: CASSLASGRGAQYF

D: -
V: TRBV10-1
size: -
J: TRBJ1-2
DNA: TGCGCCAGCAGTGAGTCACGAGAGGGCTATGGCTACACCTTC
CDR3: CASSESREGYGYTF

D: TRBD1
V: TRBV5-4
size: -
J: TRBJ2-2
DNA: TGTGCCAGCAGCCTACCTGGACAGGGGCGAACCGGGGAGCTGTTTTTT
CDR3: CASSLPGQGRTGELFF

D: -
V: TRBV6-1
size: -
J: TRBJ2-7
DNA: TGTGCCAGCAGCCCGAGGGGTTACGAGCAGTACTTC
CDR3: CASSPRGYEQYF